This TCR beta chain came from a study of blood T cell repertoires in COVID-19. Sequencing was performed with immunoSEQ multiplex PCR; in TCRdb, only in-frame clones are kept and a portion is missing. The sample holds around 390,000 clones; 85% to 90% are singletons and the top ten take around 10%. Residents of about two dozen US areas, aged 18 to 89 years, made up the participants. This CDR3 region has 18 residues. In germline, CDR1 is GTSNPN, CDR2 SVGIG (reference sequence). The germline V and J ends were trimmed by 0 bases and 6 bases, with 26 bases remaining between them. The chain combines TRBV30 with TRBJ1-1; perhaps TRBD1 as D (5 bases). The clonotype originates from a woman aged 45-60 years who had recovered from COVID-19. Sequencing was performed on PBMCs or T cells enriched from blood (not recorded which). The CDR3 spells CAWSVYSQVLPRVSEAFF. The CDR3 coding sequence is TGTGCCTGGAGTGTCTACTCCCAGGTCCTCCCCAGGGTGTCTGAAGCTTTCTTT.